This TCR beta chain derives from a study of blood T cell repertoires in COVID-19 (dated by TCRdb to the early 2020s). The study in broad terms: The collaborator samples originated in the United States, Italy and Spain and spanned the acute and convalescent phases of COVID-19. The repertoires were made available in a free public database intended to serve as a resource for research on the immune response to SARS-CoV-2. Samples came from the ongoing ImmuneRACE study (first 160 participants) plus 1,254 subjects from 6 global collaborators. The sample metadata nearly always contained a de-identified subject ID, COVID-19 status, age in years and sex. The material from the prospective study consisted of cDNA or gDNA derived from T cells, B-cell-depleted T cells, or PBMCs. HLA class I and class II types, where available, came from metadata supplied by the sample provider rather than from assay-based typing. The dataset comprised deeply sampled blood TCRbeta repertoires from subjects exposed to, actively infected with, or recovered from COVID-19.

Paper-wide results and their limitations: The quantity of clinical and demographic metadata differed by source and by participant and was supplied without curation.

As concerns this clone: Its target antigen remains unknown. Base qualities are not at hand, and no much larger clone is one base apart.

TCRbeta CDR3 regions were amplified from genomic DNA by means of the immunoSEQ Assay, a bias-controlled multiplex PCR. Per the authors' processing: The number of nucleated cells in each sample was estimated by amplification of reference gene primers within the assay. Sequence reads were collapsed and filtered to measure the absolute abundance of every unique TCRbeta CDR3 rearrangement. For each sample, productive Simpson clonality was calculated as the square root of Simpson's diversity index across productive rearrangements. TCRdb obtained this table from immuneACCESS and retained in-frame rearrangements with V and J assigned. These tables miss some clones; where compared with another copy, unresolved V genes account for less than half of the shortfall, and the remainder is unexplained. V and J calls and clone size are as listed in that table; D and trimming were resolved from the DNA. This sample lists roughly 230,000 clones; about 80% were detected once. The top ten clonotypes cover roughly 3.6% of the sample.

Participants in the prospective study were enrolled through a virtual design, were aged 18 to 89 years, and lived in 24 United States geographic areas. In the prospective study, cohorts were assigned on the basis of participant-reported clinical history obtained from a screening survey and a study questionnaire. ImmuneRACE Cohort 3 recovered participants were defined by two consecutive negative NP/OP PCR tests, healthcare professional clearance, or symptom resolution. In the prospective study, whole blood, serum and a nasopharyngeal or oropharyngeal swab were collected from each participant by mobile phlebotomists. Additional blood draws and questionnaires over a 2-month period could optionally be provided by prospective study participants. Before DNA extraction, blood samples from the prospective study were shipped at room temperature or frozen. In the germline V gene, CDR1 corresponds to MNHNS and CDR2 to SASEGT. Compared with germline, V lacks 6 bases and J lacks 6 bases; bases without a gene match: 8. There are 13 amino acids in the CDR3, from cysteine to phenylalanine inclusive. The only DNA kept is the CDR3, 39 bases in frame from the first base.

The sequence is built from TRBV6-1 and TRBJ2-7, with 7 junctional bases fitting TRBD1. Sequences were obtained from PBMCs or T cells enriched from blood (not recorded which). The receptor was derived from a man between 45 and 60 years old who had recovered from COVID-19. The CDR3 region has the sequence CASSEGARIEQYF. DNA sequence: TGTGCCAGCAGCGAGGGGGCGCGGATCGAGCAGTACTTC.